A single sample is the source of the 11 T cell receptor beta chains below, sequenced in a study of STAT3 mutations in large granular lymphocyte leukemia. Study-level findings and limits: In T-cell large granular lymphocyte leukemia, about half of patients showed multiple immunodominant subclonotypes.

No antigen has been assigned to these receptors. The protocol was immunoSEQ multiplex PCR, while the TCRdb copy is restricted to in-frame clones and leaves out a portion. This table holds over 9,000 clones, 85% found once. The specimen was peripheral blood mononuclear cells. These receptors were obtained from an elderly man with T-cell large granular lymphocyte leukemia. Some clones in this sample may be carry-over from other donors' samples.

This chain joins TRBV28 and TRBJ2-7, with a weak D call TRBD1 (5 bases). Per germline, CDR1 MDHEN and CDR2 SYDVKM. This CDR3 is built from 14 residues. V lost 2 bases and J lost 2, with 10 bases in between. The CDR3 DNA reads TGTGCCAGCAGTTTACCAGGGATAGCCTACGAGCAGTACTTC. Its protein product is CASSLPGIAYEQYF.

CDR3 sequence reads: CASSLVGRDEQYF. CDR3 DNA sequence: TGCGCCAGCAGCTTGGTTGGCAGGGACGAGCAGTACTTC. V and J are TRBV5-1 and TRBJ2-7; possible D gene TRBD1, 5 bases. Germline CDR1 and CDR2: SGHRS and YFSETQ. CDR3 length: 13 amino acids. V lost 0 bases to trimming and J lost 5 bases, with 9 bases between them.

The V call is TRBV19, the J call TRBJ1-1; unclear D gene. Trimming removed 7 bases at V and 1 base at J, with 10 bases between. The CDR3 sequence is 13 residues long. Germline V gene data show CDR1 as LNHDA and CDR2 as SQIVND (reference sequence). DNA for the CDR3: TGTGCCAGTACCCCACGGGAGAACACTGAAGCTTTCTTT. It is translated as CASTPRENTEAFF.

The chain links TRBV18 to TRBJ2-7, with D perhaps given as TRBD1 or TRBD2 (6 bases each). V was trimmed by 3 bases and J by 5 bases, leaving 14 bases between them. This CDR3 has 14 residues. Looked up from germline, CDR1 is KGHSH and CDR2 is LQKENI. CDR3 region: CASSPGGGSHEQYF. The CDR3 DNA reads TGTGCCAGCTCACCCGGAGGGGGTTCCCACGAGCAGTACTTC.

This chain connects TRBV5-1 to TRBJ1-1; 9 bases match TRBD1. Germline V gives CDR1 SGHRS, CDR2 YFSETQ. There are 17 residues in the CDR3. V lost 3 bases and J lost 1; bases outside the gene matches: 10. CDR3 sequence: CASSWGAGQGKNTEAFF. For the CDR3, the DNA is TGCGCCAGCAGCTGGGGGGCGGGACAGGGAAAGAACACTGAAGCTTTCTTT.

The chain links TRBV4-3 to TRBJ2-7; D could derive from TRBD1 or TRBD2 (7 bases each). This CDR3 is 18 amino acids long. CDR1 LGHNA and CDR2 YSLEER come from the germline V gene. The V end lost 1 base, the J end lost 7 bases, and 26 bases lay between the germline ends. CDR3 residues: CASSQALGGGRGAEEQYF. CDR3 coding DNA: TGCGCCAGCAGCCAAGCCCTAGGGGGGGGCAGGGGGGCAGAAGAGCAGTACTTC.

This clone was recorded a few times. The chain recombines TRBV10-3 with TRBJ2-7, with D perhaps being TRBD1 or TRBD2 (5 bases each). V dropped 9 bases and J dropped 0 bases, with 12 bases sitting between them. Germline CDR1 reads ENHRY; CDR2 reads SYGVKD. The CDR3 loop spans 13 amino acids. The CDR3 coding sequence is TGTGCCATTAGGGACGGAGACTCCTACGAGCAGTACTTC. Translated, it gives CAIRDGDSYEQYF.

The rearrangement joins TRBV5-1 to TRBJ1-6, with a tentative D call TRBD1 (5 bases). The length of the CDR3 is 13 residues. Germline V gene lookup returns CDR1 SGHRS and CDR2 YFSETQ. The V end lost 4 bases, the J end lost 10 bases, and 12 bases lay between the germline ends. In nucleotides, the CDR3 is TGCGCCAGCAGCGGGGCTTGGGAGTCACCCCTCCACTTT. Its protein product is CASSGAWESPLHF. Together with reference TRBV5-1 and TRBJ1-6, the CDR3 gives the full variable domain: KAGVTQTPRYLIKTRGQQVTLSCSPISGHRSVSWYQQTPGQGLQFLFEYFSETQRNKGNFPGRFSGRQFSNSRSEMNVSTLELGDSALYLCASSGAWESPLHFGNGTRLTVT.

The chain has TRBV6-1 and TRBJ1-3, with a tentative D call TRBD1 (5 bases). CDR1 is MNHNS, CDR2 SASEGT, per germline. V was pared by 2 bases and J by 1 base, with 9 bases between. The CDR3 consists of 15 residues. The CDR3 sequence is CASSESGASGNTIYF. The CDR3 DNA is TGTGCCAGCAGTGAATCCGGGGCTTCTGGAAACACCATATATTTT.

The chain links TRBV19 to TRBJ1-5; 7 positions match TRBD1. V shed 2 bases and J 2 bases; nucleotides not matched to a gene: 3. The CDR3 runs 15 residues. The germline V gene encodes CDR1 LNHDA and CDR2 SQIVND (reference sequence). CDR3 in DNA: TGTGCCAGTAGTATACAGGGGGATGGCAATCAGCCCCAGCATTTT. This translates into CASSIQGDGNQPQHF.

Only one count was recorded for this clone. The genes are TRBV7-2 and TRBJ1-6; no definite D call. The CDR3 consists of 16 residues. Trimming removed 4 bases at V and 9 bases at J, with 19 bases between. CDR1 and CDR2 (germline): SGHTA, FQGNSA. The CDR3 region is CASSSNAALGRSPLHF. The CDR3 DNA reads TGTGCCAGCAGCTCCAACGCAGCTCTAGGGCGTTCACCCCTCCACTTT.